Presented here are 32 T cell receptor beta chains from one specimen sequenced in a study of beta chain features in type 1 diabetes. Points from the study as a whole: There was a moderate but significant shortening of TCRB CDR3s in all four CD4+ subsets of Type 1 diabetes patients.

The authors reverse transcribed all of the isolated RNA, so sequencing captured expressed TCRB transcripts. Assay: immunoSEQ multiplex PCR; the TCRdb copy retains only in-frame clones and omits some. The repertoire holds roughly 350,000 clones, with about 10% as singletons. No antigen has been assigned to these receptors. Sequenced input: central memory CD4+ T cells from blood. The receptors were gathered from a man younger than 45 with type 1 diabetes.

There are a few counts of this clone. This chain uses TRBV4-3 with TRBJ2-7; D tentatively fits TRBD1 or TRBD2 (6 bases each). The CDR3 has 14 residues. V was clipped by 0 bases and J by 2 bases, with 8 bases between them. The germline V gene encodes CDR1 LGHNA and CDR2 YSLEER. The CDR3 nucleotides read TGCGCCAGCAGCCAAGACCGGGGGCCCTACGAGCAGTACTTC. Protein sequence: CASSQDRGPYEQYF.

This clone has ten or more counts. Other nucleotide sequences in the sample specify the same CDR3. The chain carries TRBV7-2 and TRBJ2-1; possible D gene TRBD1, 6 bases. V was cut by 5 bases and J by 7 bases, with 12 bases left in between. The CDR3 has 13 residues. Germline CDR1 is SGHTA and CDR2 is FQGNSA. Here the CDR3 reads CASSPGQPNEQFF. For the CDR3, the DNA is TGTGCCAGCAGCCCTGGACAGCCGAATGAGCAGTTCTTC.

The chain combines TRBV7-3 with TRBJ1-4; D is undetermined. CDR1 SGHTA and CDR2 FQGTGA come from the germline V gene. The CDR3 is 15 amino acids. Trimming pared 1 base from V and 4 bases from J, leaving 10 bases between. In DNA, the CDR3 is TGTGCCAGCAGCTTAAGTACAGCCTATAATGAAAAACTGTTTTTT. Amino acid sequence: CASSLSTAYNEKLFF.

V usage is TRBV27 and J usage is TRBJ2-3; no clear D gene. V was shortened by 6 bases and J by 5 bases, with 9 bases between the two germline ends. CDR3 length equals 12 residues. The germline V gene has CDR1 MNHEY and CDR2 SMNVEV (reference sequence). In DNA, the CDR3 is TGTGCCAGCAGCCCCCGTGGAGATACGCAGTATTTT. Protein product: CASSPRGDTQYF.

This chain links TRBV30 with TRBJ1-5; TRBD1 might be the D (5 bases). The CDR3 extends over 15 amino acids. Germline CDR1 reads GTSNPN; CDR2 reads SVGIG (reference sequence). V lost 1 base, J lost 1 base, and 11 bases lay in between. CDR3 DNA: TGTGCCTGGAGTGGACGGGAGGGGAGCAATCAGCCCCAGCATTTT. The encoded protein is CAWSGREGSNQPQHF.

The chain recombines TRBV18 with TRBJ2-7; D is undetermined. The CDR3 has 14 residues. Germline values: CDR1 KGHSH, CDR2 LQKENI. Trimming took 3 bases from V and 6 from J, leaving 15 bases between them. CDR3: CASSPDSSSLEQYF. The CDR3 nucleotides read TGTGCCAGCTCACCGGATTCGAGTTCTCTCGAGCAGTACTTC. Full variable domain (rest looked up from reference TRBV18 and TRBJ2-7): NAGVMQNPRHLVRRRGQEARLRCSPMKGHSHVYWYRQLPEEGLKFMVYLQKENIIDESGMPKERFSAEFPKEGPSILRIQQVVRGDSAAYFCASSPDSSSLEQYFGPGTRLTVT.

The chain has TRBV11-2 and TRBJ2-2; 8 bases line up with TRBD1. J was trimmed by 4 bases and V by 5 bases; bases with no gene match: 3. This CDR3 has 14 amino acids. Germline V gene sequence: CDR1 SGHAT, CDR2 FQNNGV. The CDR3: CASSTDRVTGELFF. CDR3 DNA: TGTGCCAGCAGCACGGACAGGGTCACCGGGGAGCTGTTTTTT.

This clone came up many times. The gene calls are TRBV28 and TRBJ2-3; 10 nucleotides match TRBD2. Germline V gene data show CDR1 as MDHEN and CDR2 as SYDVKM. The V gene end was trimmed by 6 bases and the J gene end by 0 bases; junction bases not matched to a gene: 12. This CDR3 has 18 residues. The CDR3 coding sequence is TGTGCCAGCAGCTCCAGCGGGATTAGCGGGAGGAGCACAGATACGCAGTATTTT. Translating it yields CASSSSGISGRSTDTQYF.

This clone showed up many times. The chain uses TRBV10-3 and TRBJ2-3; 10 positions match TRBD1. The length of the CDR3 is 14 residues. V dropped 10 bases and J dropped 4; count of bases not matched to a gene: 8. Germline V lookup: CDR1 ENHRY, CDR2 SYGVKD. The CDR3 nucleotides are TGTGCCACCACCGGGACAGGGGTAGCAGATACGCAGTATTTT. This codes for CATTGTGVADTQYF.

This clone has just a few counts. CDR3 loop: CAGGEGGTEAFF. The CDR3 bases are TGTGCAGGGGGGGAAGGAGGGACTGAAGCTTTCTTT. The V and J genes are TRBV28 and TRBJ1-1; maybe TRBD1 (6 bases). In germline, CDR1 is MDHEN, CDR2 SYDVKM. This CDR3 region has 12 residues.

CDR3 DNA sequence: TGCGCCAGCAGTGAAAGGGCCACAGATACGCAGTATTTT. It encodes CASSERATDTQYF. This sequence joins TRBV10-1 and TRBJ2-3; no clear D gene. There are 13 residues in the CDR3. The V and J ends lost 3 bases and 2 bases respectively, with 6 bases between them. Germline CDR1 and CDR2: WNHNN and SYGVQD (reference sequence).

This chain links TRBV18 with TRBJ2-7; 8 nucleotides line up with TRBD1. The trim removed 3 bases at V and 5 bases at J, leaving 9 bases unmatched. The CDR3 extends over 15 amino acids. The germline V gene has CDR1 KGHSH and CDR2 LQKENI. CDR3 loop: CASSPLQGDANEQYF. The CDR3 DNA reads as TGTGCCAGCTCACCGCTACAGGGGGATGCGAACGAGCAGTACTTC. The full variable domain, with the rest looked up from reference TRBV18 and TRBJ2-7, is NAGVMQNPRHLVRRRGQEARLRCSPMKGHSHVYWYRQLPEEGLKFMVYLQKENIIDESGMPKERFSAEFPKEGPSILRIQQVVRGDSAAYFCASSPLQGDANEQYFGPGTRLTVT.

The chain recombines TRBV28 with TRBJ2-7; D remains ambiguous. Trimming left V 7 bases short and J 4 bases short, with 14 bases between. The CDR3 loop spans 13 amino acids. The germline gives CDR1 MDHEN, CDR2 SYDVKM. In DNA, the CDR3 is TGTGCCAGCACTCGTCCCAGGTCTTACGAGCAGTACTTC. This sequence encodes CASTRPRSYEQYF. Looking up the rest from reference TRBV28 and TRBJ2-7 gives the full variable domain: DVKVTQSSRYLVKRTGEKVFLECVQDMDHENMFWYRQDPGLGLRLIYFSYDVKMKEKGDIPEGYSVSREKKERFSLILESASTNQTSMYLCASTRPRSYEQYFGPGTRLTVT.

This clone was seen many times. The chain has TRBV18 and TRBJ2-3; TRBD2 might be the D (5 bases). CDR1 and CDR2 (germline): KGHSH, LQKENI. The CDR3 spans 13 residues. Trimming took 6 bases from V and 6 from J, leaving 13 bases between them. CDR3 DNA: TGTGCCAGCTCGAGGGCCCAACGGGATACGCAGTATTTT. Residues: CASSRAQRDTQYF.

This clone was detected only a few times. The V call is TRBV2, the J call TRBJ1-1, with TRBD1 matching 7 bases. Germline CDR1 reads SNHLY; CDR2 reads FYNNEI. The CDR3 has 16 residues. J gave up 5 bases and V 5 bases, and 14 bases lay outside the gene matches. The CDR3 sequence is CASSSPKGAAKTEAFF. Written as DNA, the CDR3 is TGTGCCAGCAGTTCGCCCAAGGGGGCGGCTAAGACTGAAGCTTTCTTT.

V is TRBV11-2 and J is TRBJ2-1; TRBD1 agrees at 7 bases. V dropped 0 bases and J dropped 7; count of bases not matched to a gene: 9. Germline lookup yields CDR1 SGHAT and CDR2 FQNNGV. The CDR3 runs to 16 residues. CDR3 amino acids: CASSLDQGGNANEQFF. The CDR3 DNA reads TGTGCCAGCAGCTTAGATCAAGGGGGCAACGCGAATGAGCAGTTCTTC.

This chain uses TRBV7-9 with TRBJ2-5; perhaps TRBD1 as D (5 bases). With 5 bases removed from V and 5 bases from J, the gap between germline ends came to 15 bases. Germline lookup yields CDR1 SEHNR and CDR2 FQNEAQ (reference sequence). This CDR3 is built from 14 residues. The CDR3 nucleotides read TGTGCCAGCAGCCCCAGGGTTGTAGACGAGACCCAGTACTTC. This codes for CASSPRVVDETQYF.

With respect to this clone: The sample holds other DNA sequences that translate to the same CDR3. The chain is built from TRBV6-5 and TRBJ1-5; possible D gene TRBD1, 5 bases. CDR3 size: 16 residues. Germline-derived CDR1 and CDR2 are MNHEY and SVGAGI. The germline V and J ends were trimmed by 0 bases and 2 bases, with 11 bases remaining between them. The CDR3 region has the DNA TGTGCCAGCAGTTACTCGAGTCGGGGGGGCAATCAGCCCCAGCATTTT. Residues: CASSYSSRGGNQPQHF.

This clone has at least ten counts. This sequence joins TRBV18 and TRBJ2-3; tentatively, D is TRBD1 (5 bases). The germline gives CDR1 KGHSH, CDR2 LQKENI. Deletions cut 8 bases from V and 15 bases from J, with 18 bases between. CDR3 length: 11 amino acids. The CDR3 is CASVKDTECYF. CDR3 DNA: TGTGCCAGCGTTAAGGACACCGAGTGCTATTTT.

The chain has TRBV29-1 and TRBJ1-1; D remains unclear. V lost 5 bases and J lost 0, with 4 bases in between. The CDR3 runs 11 residues. CDR1 is SQVTM and CDR2 is ANQGSEA in the germline V gene. The CDR3 loop is CSVRMNTEAFF. CDR3 bases: TGCAGCGTTAGAATGAACACTGAAGCTTTCTTT.

This clone has only a few counts. V and J are TRBV9 and TRBJ1-5, with D uncertain. The CDR3 has 13 amino acids. The V end lost 3 bases, the J end lost 7 bases, and 11 bases lay between the germline ends. From germline, CDR1 is SGDLS and CDR2 YYNGEE. The CDR3 DNA reads TGTGCCAGCAGCGCGGACCCGGACCAGCCCCAGCATTTT. It translates to CASSADPDQPQHF.

In its sample, this clone was seen a few times. This chain connects TRBV27 to TRBJ2-3; D possibly corresponds to TRBD2 (5 bases). V was clipped by 3 bases and J by 5 bases, with 9 bases between them. The CDR3 sequence is 13 residues long. Germline loops: CDR1 MNHEY, CDR2 SMNVEV (reference sequence). CDR3 in amino acids: CASSFISGDTQYF. The CDR3 region has the DNA TGTGCCAGCAGTTTCATCAGCGGAGATACGCAGTATTTT.

The chain is built from TRBV10-3 and TRBJ2-2, with 7 nucleotides matching TRBD1. The CDR3 consists of 15 residues. The junction had 5 bases not matched to a gene; V was cut back by 4 bases and J by 3 bases. Per the germline V gene, CDR1 is ENHRY and CDR2 is SYGVKD. CDR3 protein: CAISVDRADTGELFF. The CDR3 DNA follows: TGTGCCATCAGTGTTGACAGGGCAGACACCGGGGAGCTGTTTTTT.

The V gene is TRBV28, the J gene TRBJ2-5, with D possibly TRBD2 on 7 matching bases. V lost 9 bases and J lost 0, with 11 bases in between. The CDR3 covers 13 residues. The V gene's germline CDR1 is MDHEN and CDR2 SYDVKM. The DNA for the CDR3 is TGTGCCAGTTGGGGGGGCAACCAAGAGACCCAGTACTTC. Amino acids: CASWGGNQETQYF.

There are a few counts of this clone. This sequence joins TRBV4-1 and TRBJ2-5, with D perhaps TRBD2 (6 bases). CDR1 MGHRA and CDR2 YSYEKL come from the germline V gene. The CDR3 covers 13 residues. Trimming stripped 1 base from V and 6 bases from J, with 9 bases between. CDR3 sequence reads: CASSQGGEKTQYF. As DNA, the CDR3 is TGCGCCAGCAGCCAAGGGGGGGAGAAGACCCAGTACTTC.

This clone was recorded a few times. J is TRBJ2-7 and V is TRBV6-5, with TRBD2 identical over 7 bases. Germline lookup yields CDR1 MNHEY and CDR2 SVGAGI. The CDR3 is 13 amino acids. J lost 7 bases, V lost 6 bases, and 9 bases had no gene match. DNA of the CDR3: TGTGCCAGCAGAAGGGACTACGCTGGTGAGCAGTACTTC. Translating gives CASRRDYAGEQYF.

The rearrangement joins TRBV5-4 to TRBJ2-1, with TRBD1 matching 8 bases. J was trimmed by 4 bases and V by 2 bases; bases with no gene match: 2. CDR1 SGHNT and CDR2 YYREEE come from the germline V gene (reference sequence). The CDR3 sequence is 14 residues long. The CDR3 bases are TGTGCCAGCAGCTTTGGACAGGGATACAATGAGCAGTTCTTC. Its translation: CASSFGQGYNEQFF.

Ten or more counts support this clone. This chain links TRBV14 with TRBJ1-4; 10 nucleotides line up with TRBD1. The CDR3 loop spans 16 amino acids. V lost 4 bases to trimming and J lost 5 bases; unmatched junction nucleotides: 7. The germline CDR1 and CDR2 sequences are SGHDN and FVKESK. The CDR3 DNA sequence: TGTGCCAGCAGCCCAATGCCGGGACAGGGGAATGAAAAACTGTTTTTT. Protein product: CASSPMPGQGNEKLFF.

This clone occurred a few times. V gene TRBV6-5 combines with J gene TRBJ1-1; D ambiguous. Germline V gene data show CDR1 as MNHEY and CDR2 as SVGAGI. The V end was cut by 7 bases, the J end by 5 bases, with 11 bases between. The CDR3 runs to 12 residues. The chain's CDR3 is CASKREETEAFF. CDR3 DNA sequence: TGTGCCAGCAAGCGAGAGGAAACTGAAGCTTTCTTT.

The chain is built from TRBV5-4 and TRBJ2-1; D ambiguous. This CDR3 is built from 12 residues. Trimming took off 0 bases at V and 8 bases at J, with 6 bases between the two ends. Germline V gene sequence: CDR1 SGHNT, CDR2 YYREEE (reference sequence). The CDR3 DNA reads TGTGCCAGCAGCTTGGAAGCCCATGAGCAGTTCTTC. Its protein is CASSLEAHEQFF. The full variable domain, its missing parts supplied by reference TRBV5-4 and TRBJ2-1, is ETGVTQSPTHLIKTRGQQVTLRCSSQSGHNTVSWYQQALGQGPQFIFQYYREEENGRGNFPPRFSGLQFPNYSSELNVNALELDDSALYLCASSLEAHEQFFGPGTRLTVL.

This clone was counted a few times. The J gene is TRBJ2-1, the V gene TRBV6-5; 10 positions match TRBD1. The CDR3 spans 15 residues. V was clipped by 6 bases and J by 2 bases; unmatched bases: 4. Germline V gives CDR1 MNHEY, CDR2 SVGAGI. This chain's CDR3 is CASRLDRGAYNEQFF. In DNA form, the CDR3 reads TGTGCCAGCAGATTGGACAGGGGGGCCTACAATGAGCAGTTCTTC.

There are a few counts of this clone. The rearrangement links TRBV30 to TRBJ2-7; 7 bases line up with TRBD2. CDR1 and CDR2 from the germline V gene are GTSNPN and SVGIG (reference sequence). Losses at the gene ends were 3 bases for V and 1 base for J; bases not matched to a gene: 6. This CDR3 contains 14 residues. The CDR3 nucleotides read TGTGCCTGGAGCCTGACCGGGGGGTCCTACGAGCAGTACTTC. It is translated as CAWSLTGGSYEQYF.